This TCR beta chain was identified in a study of blood T cells in healthy people across ages. Study-level background: Per two T cells, template switching captured roughly one barcoded beta molecule.

A few counts support this clonotype. Antigen unknown. V lost 3 bases to trimming and J lost 5 bases; unmatched junction nucleotides: 12. CDR1 DFQATT and CDR2 SNEGSKA come from the germline V gene (reference sequence). This CDR3 region has 15 residues. With a J-beta primer mix and a sample-barcoded 5' primer, a second PCR ran 7 to 11 cycles. A template-switch adaptor with 12 random nucleotides tagged each cDNA molecule. Each of the samples gave a minimum of 3 million paired-end reads that contained CDR3. TCRdb analysed the 5' RACE reads with MiXCR anew, one entry per CDR3 protein. Of 1.5 million to 2 million distinct CDR3 sequences in the sample, 34% were seen once. Study-wide results and caveats: CMV status of donors was not determined, possibly confounding expanded clonotype changes.

The TCR sequence derives from a woman aged 25 to 39 in good health. Material: blood. The chain combines TRBV20-1 with TRBJ2-5; 7 positions match TRBD2. CDR3 DNA: TGCAGTGCTAGGTTCCCGGGGGGACCCGGGGAGACCCAGTACTTC. Its translation is CSARFPGGPGETQYF.